This is a list of T cell receptor beta chains from one sample in a study of Ad26.COV2.S vaccination and SARS-CoV-2 variants. Here immunoSEQ multiplex PCR was the method, and the copy in TCRdb shows in-frame clones only, minus some. The sample consists of roughly 500,000 clones, roughly 89% of them appearing once. The material sequenced was peripheral blood, taken in a trial of Ad26.COV2.S vaccine versus placebo. These receptor sequences come from a person aged 18 to 65 who received the Ad26.COV2.S COVID-19 vaccine or a placebo. CDR3s include the opening cysteine and the closing phenylalanine or tryptophan. A D gene is named only where the DNA matches it firmly. A clone size is listed for some rows: how often the clone was seen (once, few, many), or a class if it is expanded.

d_call	clone_size	v_call	j_call	cdr3_aa	cdr3_nt
-	-	TRBV20-1	TRBJ2-3	CSASGADTQYF	TGCAGTGCTAGTGGGGCAGATACGCAGTATTTT
-	-	TRBV7-8	TRBJ2-7	CASSPQGALNYEQYF	TGTGCCAGCAGCCCCCAGGGAGCTCTCAACTACGAGCAGTACTTC
-	-	TRBV19	TRBJ2-3	CASSIRRGRSTDTQYF	TGTGCCAGTAGTATTCGGCGGGGGCGTAGCACAGATACGCAGTATTTT
-	many	TRBV7-9	TRBJ2-7	CASSLPGGSENEQYF	TGTGCCAGCAGCTTACCCGGTGGCAGCGAGAACGAGCAGTACTTC
-	-	TRBV28	TRBJ2-1	CASSSDMTVLVGNEQFF	TGTGCCAGCAGTTCCGACATGACGGTACTAGTAGGCAATGAGCAGTTCTTC
-	-	TRBV19	TRBJ1-1	CASSIASSGHTEAFF	TGTGCCAGTAGTATTGCGAGCTCTGGCCACACTGAAGCTTTCTTT
TRBD1	-	TRBV11-3	TRBJ1-1	CASSLEGQGEAFF	TGTGCCAGCAGCTTAGAAGGACAGGGTGAAGCTTTCTTT
-	once	TRBV7-8	TRBJ2-7	CASSLGGAVGQYF	TGTGCCAGCAGCTTAGGTGGCGCCGTAGGGCAGTACTTC
TRBD1	-	TRBV19	TRBJ2-7	CATQGQTYEQYF	TGTGCCACTCAGGGACAGACCTACGAGCAGTACTTC
-	-	TRBV15	TRBJ2-1	CATSSGVGVNEQFF	TGTGCCACCAGCTCCGGGGTCGGGGTCAATGAGCAGTTCTTC
-	few	TRBV6-2/TRBV6-3	TRBJ2-7	CASSYGDEQYF	TGTGCCAGCAGTTACGGTGACGAGCAGTACTTC
TRBD2	-	TRBV9	TRBJ2-1	CASSWAGVSEQFF	TGTGCCAGCAGCTGGGCGGGAGTGAGTGAGCAGTTCTTC
-	-	TRBV28	TRBJ1-3	CASRPHWGNTIYF	TGTGCCAGCAGGCCCCATTGGGGAAACACCATATATTTT
-	-	TRBV27	TRBJ2-7	CASSFGPDYEQYF	TGTGCCAGCAGTTTCGGCCCCGACTACGAGCAGTACTTC
TRBD1	-	TRBV6-2/TRBV6-3	TRBJ1-5	CASTPEGRGSGQPQHF	TGTGCCAGCACCCCGGAGGGCAGGGGGTCTGGGCAGCCCCAGCATTTT
TRBD1	-	TRBV28	TRBJ1-1	CASSFTGGVEAFF	TGTGCCAGCAGTTTCACAGGGGGCGTTGAAGCTTTCTTT
-	-	TRBV15	TRBJ1-4	CATSEVEGTNEKLFF	TGTGCCACCAGCGAGGTAGAAGGGACTAATGAAAAACTGTTTTTT
TRBD1	few	TRBV30	TRBJ1-6	CAWRNQGAASPLHF	TGTGCCTGGAGGAATCAGGGGGCCGCTTCACCCCTCCACTTT
-	-	TRBV6-5	TRBJ1-1	CASMGPIGNTEAFF	TGTGCCAGCATGGGGCCGATTGGGAACACTGAAGCTTTCTTT
-	-	TRBV11-2	TRBJ1-1	CASSLARNTEAFF	TGTGCCAGCAGCTTAGCGCGAAACACTGAAGCTTTCTTT
TRBD2	-	TRBV7-9	TRBJ2-7	CASSLEAGGAYEQYF	TGTGCCAGCAGCCTAGAAGCGGGAGGTGCCTACGAGCAGTACTTC
-	-	TRBV19	TRBJ1-1	CASSIKVSGTEAFF	TGTGCCAGTAGTATCAAGGTGAGTGGCACTGAAGCTTTCTTT
TRBD2	-	TRBV9	TRBJ2-5	CASSEELAGGETQYF	TGTGCCAGCAGCGAGGAACTAGCGGGAGGAGAGACCCAGTACTTC
-	many	TRBV25-1	TRBJ1-1	CASSDKGGRWQSEAFF	TGTGCCAGCAGTGATAAAGGCGGCAGGTGGCAATCTGAAGCTTTCTTT
-	-	TRBV11-2	TRBJ2-4	CASSLSASNIQYF	TGTGCCAGCAGCTTAAGCGCTAGCAACATTCAGTACTTC
-	-	TRBV4-1	TRBJ1-6	CASSRVVERNSPLHF	TGCGCCAGCAGCCGGGTGGTGGAGAGGAATTCACCCCTCCACTTT
TRBD1	-	TRBV6-5	TRBJ2-7	CASSTRTGAASEQYF	TGTGCCAGCAGTACCCGCACAGGGGCGGCCAGCGAGCAGTACTTC
-	-	TRBV19	TRBJ1-4	CASSRSTNEKLFF	TGTGCCAGTAGTAGATCAACTAATGAAAAACTGTTTTTT
TRBD2	-	TRBV7-9	TRBJ2-1	CASSRTVRLAGVDEQFF	TGTGCCAGCAGCCGAACGGTGAGACTAGCGGGAGTCGATGAGCAGTTCTTC
-	-	TRBV13	TRBJ1-2	CASSLRSINYGYTF	TGTGCCAGCAGCTTACGGTCGATTAACTATGGCTACACCTTC
-	-	TRBV30	TRBJ1-2	CAWSVPEERGYGYTF	TGTGCCTGGAGTGTACCAGAAGAAAGGGGCTATGGCTACACCTTC
TRBD2	-	TRBV9	TRBJ2-3	CASSVGASGRSDTQYF	TGTGCCAGCAGCGTAGGGGCTAGCGGGAGGTCAGATACGCAGTATTTT
-	-	TRBV27	TRBJ1-2	CASRRGGLGYGYTF	TGTGCCAGCAGACGTGGGGGATTAGGCTATGGCTACACCTTC
TRBD1	-	TRBV19	TRBJ1-4	CASNPRGGREKLFF	TGTGCCAGTAACCCCAGGGGGGGGCGTGAAAAACTGTTTTTT
-	-	TRBV27	TRBJ2-2	CASSKQGPGELFF	TGTGCCAGCAGCAAACAGGGTCCCGGGGAGCTGTTTTTT
TRBD1	few	TRBV4-1	TRBJ1-2	CASSQETGSNYGYTF	TGCGCCAGCAGCCAAGAGACAGGGTCTAACTATGGCTACACCTTC
-	-	TRBV28	TRBJ1-5	CASRAANQPQHF	TGTGCCAGCAGGGCAGCGAATCAGCCCCAGCATTTT
-	-	TRBV18	TRBJ1-1	CASSRTTAGPHTEAFF	TGTGCCAGCTCCCGCACCACGGCTGGGCCCCACACTGAAGCTTTCTTT
TRBD1	once	TRBV7-9	TRBJ2-2	CASSLRGTENTGELFF	TGTGCCAGCAGCTTAAGGGGGACAGAAAACACCGGGGAGCTGTTTTTT
-	-	TRBV19	TRBJ2-7	CASSRGRLGGGSYEQYF	TGTGCCAGTAGTAGGGGGAGGCTTGGAGGGGGTTCCTACGAGCAGTACTTC
-	-	TRBV9	TRBJ1-1	CASSVYPTNTEAFF	TGTGCCAGCAGCGTATACCCGACGAACACTGAAGCTTTCTTT
TRBD1	-	TRBV30	TRBJ1-5	CAWSQGQKDQPQHF	TGTGCCTGGAGTCAGGGACAGAAGGATCAGCCCCAGCATTTT
-	-	TRBV6-5	TRBJ1-6	CASEGQGFNSPLHF	TGTGCCTCCGAAGGGCAAGGATTTAATTCACCCCTCCACTTT
-	-	TRBV2	TRBJ2-3	CASSSGTDTQYF	TGTGCCAGCAGTAGCGGCACAGATACGCAGTATTTT
-	few	TRBV27	TRBJ1-2	CASSRSIGSDGYTF	TGTGCCAGCAGTAGGAGTATAGGTTCGGATGGCTACACCTTC
-	-	TRBV7-9	TRBJ1-3	CASSSPRSNSGNTIYF	TGTGCCAGCAGCTCACCGCGAAGTAACTCTGGAAACACCATATATTTT
-	-	TRBV27	TRBJ2-7	CASSLTGPLGMPDEQYF	TGTGCCAGCAGTTTGACAGGACCTTTGGGAATGCCGGACGAGCAGTACTTC
TRBD2	-	TRBV9	TRBJ2-1	CASSNGLAVYNEQFF	TGTGCCAGCAGCAACGGACTAGCAGTCTACAATGAGCAGTTCTTC
TRBD1	once	TRBV19	TRBJ2-1	CASSPRTGNNEQFF	TGTGCCAGTAGTCCGAGGACAGGGAACAATGAGCAGTTCTTC
-	-	TRBV7-2	TRBJ2-2	CASSRKGGTGELFF	TGTGCCAGCAGCCGCAAAGGGGGCACCGGGGAGCTGTTTTTT